This entry describes one T cell receptor (beta chain). Its specificity is unknown. The sample belongs to a study of OX40 agonist ivuxolimab in advanced cancers. The repertoire was sequenced with immunoSEQ multiplex PCR; TCRdb's copy has only in-frame clones and lacks some. The sample includes around 50,000 clones, roughly four fifths of them seen just once. General study findings and limits: With doses of 0.1-3.0 mg/kg, partial responders showed among the lowest clonal expansion. Both CD4+ and CD8+ T cell populations in blood had undergone clonal expansion by week 6 at 0.1 to 3.0 mg/kg.

CDR1 SQVTM and CDR2 ANQGSEA come from the germline V gene. Trimming removed 4 bases from V and 0 bases from J, with 12 bases in between. The length of the CDR3 is 15 residues. The material sequenced was CD4+ or CD8+ T cells sorted from blood, taken in a trial of the OX40 agonist ivuxolimab. This TCR was sampled from an adult with an advanced solid tumor such as melanoma, head and neck, liver or kidney cancer. The rearrangement uses TRBV29-1 and TRBJ2-2; perhaps TRBD2 as D (5 bases). The chain's CDR3 is CSVVPGNSNTGELFF. The DNA of the CDR3 is TGCAGCGTTGTGCCCGGGAATTCGAACACCGGGGAGCTGTTTTTT.